This T cell receptor beta chain stems from a study of shared clonotypes between healthy human individuals. General observations from the study: As a rule, naive subsets had a larger estimated richness than memory subsets. Unshared clonotypes carried lower generation probabilities than those common to all four donors. Across several donors, naive CD4 shared 5% to 6%, naive CD8 approximately 3.5%, memory CD4 2% to 2.5%, memory CD8 about 0.4%.

With respect to this clone: As yet, its antigen is unknown.

Sequencing used immunoSEQ multiplex PCR; TCRdb keeps in-frame clones, though not all of them. The data contain about 680,000 clones, less than 80% of them singletons. The CDR3 is made up of 14 amino acids. Trimming pared 1 base from V and 8 bases from J, leaving 11 bases between. Germline CDR1 SGHTA, CDR2 FQGNSA. The chain is built from TRBV7-2 and TRBJ1-4; a possible D gene is TRBD1 (5 bases). Specimen: memory CD4+ T cells sorted from blood. Subset given: CD45RA-negative fraction. This sequence was found in a woman aged 25 to 39 in good health. CDR3 residues: CASSLGGGWEKLFF. In DNA, the CDR3 is TGTGCCAGCAGCTTAGGGGGGGGTTGGGAAAAACTGTTTTTT.